The clone carrying this TCR beta chain was seen a single time. The data belong to a study of PD-1 blockade in classical Hodgkin lymphoma. The repertoire was sequenced with immunoSEQ multiplex PCR; TCRdb's copy has only in-frame clones and lacks some. The sample lists 5,500 to 7,000 clones, about 80% occurring once. Every patient experienced relapse after autologous stem cell transplantation, and brentuximab vedotin exposure varied. Patients showed best responses of complete response, partial response or progressive disease. Sequenced material: peripheral blood mononuclear cells (PBMCs), taken at baseline. This TCR derives from a human donor with classical Hodgkin lymphoma.

Written as DNA, the CDR3 is TGTGCCAGCAGCTTCGGACTAGCTCGGCATGAGCAGTTCTTC. This sequence encodes CASSFGLARHEQFF. The V and J genes are TRBV7-2 and TRBJ2-1; 8 bases match TRBD2. Unmatched junction bases numbered 6, after V lost 3 bases and J lost 8 bases. This CDR3 has 14 amino acids. CDR1 is SGHTA and CDR2 is FQGNSA in the germline V gene.